Listed below are T cell receptor beta chains from one sample, sequenced in a study of chemoradiotherapy in HPV16-positive cancers. Libraries were prepared by immunoSEQ multiplex PCR; TCRdb keeps only in-frame clonotypes and omits some of them. The table lists tens of thousands of clones, about 88% of them singletons. Specimen: blood, collected from a patient who underwent chemoradiotherapy. The receptors here all came from a human donor with HPV-associated anogenital cancer. The CDR3 runs from the conserved cysteine through the conserved F or W. The D gene is left open where the match is weak. Some rows mark clone size as missing; the rest say once, few, many or name a class of expanded clone.

TRBV11-3	TRBJ2-7	TRBD2	.	TGTGCCAGCAGCTTGGGACTAGCCTACGAGCAGTACTTC	CASSLGLAYEQYF
TRBV6-4	TRBJ2-3	TRBD2	.	TGTGCCAGCAGTGACGGTCAGCGGGGGGGGGATACGCAGTATTTT	CASSDGQRGGDTQYF
TRBV5-1	TRBJ2-2	.	.	TGCGCCAGCAGCTTGGAGGTAACCGGGGAGCTGTTTTTT	CASSLEVTGELFF
TRBV7-3	TRBJ1-6	TRBD1	.	TGTGCCAGCAGCGCCCACCCGGTGGGCAGGGGGTCTTATTCACCCCTCCACTTT	CASSAHPVGRGSYSPLHF
TRBV5-4	TRBJ2-5	TRBD1	.	TGTGCCAGCAGCTTGGGGGGACAGGCGGCAGAGACCCAGTACTTC	CASSLGGQAAETQYF
TRBV9	TRBJ2-1	TRBD1	.	TGTGCCAGCAGCGTAGGGACAGGGTTTTACAATGAGCAGTTCTTC	CASSVGTGFYNEQFF
TRBV14	TRBJ1-2	.	.	TGTGCCAGCAGCCAAGATCCGTCGTCAGGAGGTGGCTACACCTTC	CASSQDPSSGGGYTF
TRBV20-1	TRBJ2-1	.	.	TGCAGTGCTAGAGGTGGGGGCGCTTTCTTC	CSARGGGAFF
TRBV5-4	TRBJ1-6	.	.	TGTGCCAGCAGCTTGCGGTACAGGGACCTCGCGAATTCACCCCTCCACTTT	CASSLRYRDLANSPLHF
TRBV11-3	TRBJ1-3	.	.	TGTGCCAGCAGCTTTGGCGGAAACACCATATATTTT	CASSFGGNTIYF
TRBV29-1	TRBJ2-3	TRBD1	.	TGCAGCGTTGAAGATCGGGGGACAGGGAGGGTAGATACGCAGTATTTT	CSVEDRGTGRVDTQYF
TRBV5-1	TRBJ1-4	.	.	TGCGCCAGCAGCGAACACCGGGACACTCGAAATGAAAAACTGTTTTTT	CASSEHRDTRNEKLFF
TRBV4-1	TRBJ2-7	.	once	TGCGCCAGCACCCAAGTAGAGCCGCGGACAGTGGAATGCTACGAGCAGTACTTC	CASTQVEPRTVECYEQYF
TRBV19	TRBJ1-2	.	.	TGTGCCAGTAGCAGCTGGGAAGGTGATGGCTACACCTTC	CASSSWEGDGYTF
TRBV5-1	TRBJ1-1	.	.	TGCGCCAGCAGCTTACAGTGGGACACTGAAGCTTTCTTT	CASSLQWDTEAFF
TRBV29-1	TRBJ1-5	.	.	TGCAGCGTTACAGATCCGGGTCAGCCCCAGCATTTT	CSVTDPGQPQHF
TRBV7-3	TRBJ1-4	.	.	TGTGCCAGCAGCCTGGACGGACGTAATGAAAAACTGTTTTTT	CASSLDGRNEKLFF
TRBV9	TRBJ1-6	.	.	TGTGCCAGCAGCGTAGCGGACATCTATAATTCACCCCTCCACTTT	CASSVADIYNSPLHF
TRBV9	TRBJ1-1	.	.	TGTGCCAGCAGCGTAGGAGGGCAGACTGAAGCTTTCTTT	CASSVGGQTEAFF
TRBV5-6	TRBJ1-2	.	.	TGTGCCAGCAGCGCGACTGACAGTCTCCTCTATGGCTACACCTTC	CASSATDSLLYGYTF
TRBV10-3	TRBJ1-1	TRBD1	once	TGTGCCATCAGTGACCTGACAGGGGGCACGACTGAAGCTTTCTTT	CAISDLTGGTTEAFF
TRBV6-1	TRBJ2-3	TRBD2	.	TGTGCCAGCAGTGAAAGTTGGCGGGGGGGCCGAGATACGCAGTATTTT	CASSESWRGGRDTQYF
TRBV7-8	TRBJ2-7	TRBD1	few	TGTGCCAGCAGCCCGCTCAGGGGACAGGGAGACGAGCAGTACTTC	CASSPLRGQGDEQYF
TRBV18	TRBJ2-3	TRBD2	.	TGTGCCAGCTCACCAATGGCAGCGGGATCTGATACGCAGTATTTT	CASSPMAAGSDTQYF
TRBV28	TRBJ1-1	.	.	TGTGCCAGCAGTCTCCGGAGGAACACTGAAGCTTTCTTT	CASSLRRNTEAFF
TRBV7-6	TRBJ2-7	TRBD2	few	TGTGCCAGCAGCCCTAGCGGGGACTACTACGAGCAGTACTTC	CASSPSGDYYEQYF
TRBV7-2	TRBJ2-5	TRBD2	.	TGTGCCAGCAGCTTACGCGCTAGCGGGGGAGGAGAGACCCAGTACTTC	CASSLRASGGGETQYF
TRBV18	TRBJ1-4	.	.	TGTGCCAGCTCACCATCCGCCACAACTAATGAAAAACTGTTTTTT	CASSPSATTNEKLFF
TRBV7-3	TRBJ2-3	.	.	TGTGCCAGCAGCCCCACCGGGGGTTTGGGTAATACGCAGTATTTT	CASSPTGGLGNTQYF
TRBV2	TRBJ2-7	TRBD1	.	TGTGCCAGCAGGTCGGACAGGCCCTCCTACGAGCAGTACTTC	CASRSDRPSYEQYF
TRBV18	TRBJ1-1	TRBD1	.	TGTGCCAGCTCCCCCGGGGGACAGGGTAGTAACACTGAAGCTTTCTTT	CASSPGGQGSNTEAFF
TRBV11-2	TRBJ1-6	.	.	TGTGCCAGCAGCCAGACCACAACCGGGACACTATATCCGACACCCCTCCACTTT	CASSQTTTGTLYPTPLHF
TRBV29-1	TRBJ1-1	TRBD1	.	TGCAGCGTATCGACAGGGGTTGGCACTGAAGCTTTCTTT	CSVSTGVGTEAFF
TRBV5-1	TRBJ1-1	.	.	TGCGCCAGCAGCTTGGGGCCCCGGATGAACACTGAAGCTTTCTTT	CASSLGPRMNTEAFF
TRBV27	TRBJ2-7	TRBD2	.	TGTGCCAGCAGTAGCGGACTAGCGGCCTACGAGCAGTACTTC	CASSSGLAAYEQYF
TRBV5-1	TRBJ2-7	.	.	TGCGCCAGCAGATTTGACCCCATCATTTCCTCCTACGAGCAGTACTTC	CASRFDPIISSYEQYF
TRBV18	TRBJ2-7	TRBD1	.	TGTGCCAGCTCCCCCGGGACAGGGGCCCACGAGCAGTACTTC	CASSPGTGAHEQYF
TRBV19	TRBJ1-5	.	.	TGTGCCAGTAGTATCCTGCATAGCAATCAGCCCCAGCATTTT	CASSILHSNQPQHF
TRBV7-3	TRBJ2-2	.	.	TGTGCCAGCAGCTTTAGAGTAACCGGGGAGCTGTTTTTT	CASSFRVTGELFF
TRBV7-9	TRBJ2-3	TRBD2	.	TGTGCCAGCAGGCCGGGACTAGCGGGGGGGCCAATCTCAGATACGCAGTATTTT	CASRPGLAGGPISDTQYF
TRBV4-1	TRBJ1-1	.	.	TGCGCCAGCAGCCTCGCCTTTCTTGGAGAGAACACTGAAGCTTTCTTT	CASSLAFLGENTEAFF
TRBV28	TRBJ1-5	TRBD1	few	TGTGCCAGCAGTTTATCACAGGGGAGTGGGCATCAGCCCCAGCATTTT	CASSLSQGSGHQPQHF
TRBV18	TRBJ1-6	.	.	TGTGCCAGCTCACCGGACGGGAATTCACCCCTCCACTTT	CASSPDGNSPLHF
TRBV20-1	TRBJ1-3	.	.	TGCAGTGCTAGGGGTGTAGACACCATATATTTT	CSARGVDTIYF
TRBV19	TRBJ2-2	.	.	TGTGCCAGTAGGGTGATAATGGCCGGGGAGCTGTTTTTT	CASRVIMAGELFF
TRBV19	TRBJ2-5	.	.	TGTGCCAGTAGTATAGGTCGAGAGGAGACCCAGTACTTC	CASSIGREETQYF
TRBV2	TRBJ1-5	.	few	TGTGCCAGCAGTGTGGGCACCAGCTATAGCAATCAGCCCCAGCATTTT	CASSVGTSYSNQPQHF
TRBV7-3	TRBJ1-2	TRBD1	once	TGTGCCAGCAGCGAGTCAGGGGGCCGTGGCTACACCTTC	CASSESGGRGYTF
TRBV4-3	TRBJ1-2	.	.	TGCGCCAGCAGCCAATTAGAAAACTATGGCTACACCTTC	CASSQLENYGYTF
TRBV5-1	TRBJ2-5	TRBD1	.	TGCGCCAGCAGCTTCGGACAGGGGAAAGAGACCCAGTACTTC	CASSFGQGKETQYF
TRBV9	TRBJ2-3	.	.	TGTGCCAGCAGCGCGGGGGCAAAGACCACAGATACGCAGTATTTT	CASSAGAKTTDTQYF